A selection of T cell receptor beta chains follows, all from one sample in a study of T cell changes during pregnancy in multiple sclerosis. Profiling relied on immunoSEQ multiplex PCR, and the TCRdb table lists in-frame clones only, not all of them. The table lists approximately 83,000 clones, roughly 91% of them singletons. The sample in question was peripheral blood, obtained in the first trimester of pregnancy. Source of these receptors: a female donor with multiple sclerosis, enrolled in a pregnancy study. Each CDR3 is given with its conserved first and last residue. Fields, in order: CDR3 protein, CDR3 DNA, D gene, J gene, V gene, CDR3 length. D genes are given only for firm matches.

CDR3aa: CATSSQGQGEINEQFF; CDR3nt: TGTGCCACCAGCAGCCAAGGACAGGGGGAAATAAATGAGCAGTTCTTC; d_gene: TRBD1; j_gene: TRBJ2-1; v_gene: TRBV15; len: 16
CDR3aa: CASTKVPQGYTEAFF; CDR3nt: TGTGCCAGTACCAAAGTACCTCAGGGTTACACTGAAGCTTTCTTT; d_gene: NA; j_gene: TRBJ1-1; v_gene: TRBV28; len: 15
CDR3aa: CASSEAQGATYEQYF; CDR3nt: TGTGCCAGCAGTGAAGCTCAGGGGGCGACCTACGAGCAGTACTTC; d_gene: TRBD1; j_gene: TRBJ2-7; v_gene: TRBV6-1; len: 15
CDR3aa: CASAGALNTEAFF; CDR3nt: TGCGCCAGCGCGGGAGCGCTGAACACTGAAGCTTTCTTT; d_gene: NA; j_gene: TRBJ1-1; v_gene: TRBV5-1; len: 13
CDR3aa: CASSETQTGYEQYF; CDR3nt: TGTGCCAGCAGTGAAACCCAAACGGGCTACGAGCAGTACTTC; d_gene: NA; j_gene: TRBJ2-7; v_gene: TRBV2; len: 14
CDR3aa: CASSPREGRMNTEAFF; CDR3nt: TGTGCCAGCAGCCCCCGGGAGGGTCGGATGAACACTGAAGCTTTCTTT; d_gene: NA; j_gene: TRBJ1-1; v_gene: TRBV13; len: 16
CDR3aa: CASSILGAGTAEQYF; CDR3nt: TGTGCCAGTAGTATCCTGGGGGCAGGTACCGCCGAGCAGTACTTC; d_gene: NA; j_gene: TRBJ2-7; v_gene: TRBV19; len: 15
CDR3aa: CASSYTTTGELFF; CDR3nt: TGTGCCAGCAGCTACACCACCACCGGGGAGCTGTTTTTT; d_gene: NA; j_gene: TRBJ2-2; v_gene: TRBV11-3; len: 13
CDR3aa: CASRNTLGNQPQHF; CDR3nt: TGTGCCAGCAGGAACACCTTGGGCAATCAGCCCCAGCATTTT; d_gene: NA; j_gene: TRBJ1-5; v_gene: TRBV7-2; len: 14
CDR3aa: CSVVTYAGAGYEQYF; CDR3nt: TGCAGCGTCGTAACCTATGCAGGGGCTGGTTACGAGCAGTACTTC; d_gene: NA; j_gene: TRBJ2-7; v_gene: TRBV29-1; len: 15
CDR3aa: CASKVSGGATNEQFF; CDR3nt: TGTGCCAGCAAAGTAAGCGGGGGGGCTACAAATGAGCAGTTCTTC; d_gene: TRBD2; j_gene: TRBJ2-1; v_gene: TRBV2; len: 15
CDR3aa: CASSEAATAVEKLFF; CDR3nt: TGTGCCAGCAGTGAAGCTGCGACTGCGGTTGAAAAACTGTTTTTT; d_gene: NA; j_gene: TRBJ1-4; v_gene: TRBV2; len: 15
CDR3aa: CASGLAGITGELFF; CDR3nt: TGTGCTAGTGGTTTGGCAGGGATTACCGGGGAGCTGTTTTTT; d_gene: NA; j_gene: TRBJ2-2; v_gene: TRBV12-5; len: 14
CDR3aa: CASSQVLAGRQETQYF; CDR3nt: TGTGCCAGCAGCCAAGTACTAGCGGGGCGTCAAGAGACCCAGTACTTC; d_gene: TRBD2; j_gene: TRBJ2-5; v_gene: TRBV4-2; len: 16
CDR3aa: CASSLGQGAEAFF; CDR3nt: TGCGCCAGCAGCTTGGGACAGGGGGCTGAAGCTTTCTTT; d_gene: TRBD1; j_gene: TRBJ1-1; v_gene: TRBV5-1; len: 13
CDR3aa: CASSFPDRALYEQYF; CDR3nt: TGCGCCAGCAGCTTTCCGGACAGAGCCTTATACGAGCAGTACTTC; d_gene: NA; j_gene: TRBJ2-7; v_gene: TRBV5-1; len: 15
CDR3aa: CASSSSGGAVWETQYF; CDR3nt: TGTGCCAGCAGCTCTAGCGGGGGGGCAGTCTGGGAGACCCAGTACTTC; d_gene: TRBD2; j_gene: TRBJ2-5; v_gene: TRBV13; len: 16